A single sample is the source of the 25 T cell receptor beta chains below, sequenced in a study of shared clonotypes between healthy human individuals. Some clones are missing from TCRdb's copy, which holds only in-frame ones; the method was immunoSEQ multiplex PCR. This repertoire shows more than 80,000 clones, around 67% found once; its top ten account for 40% to 45%. Sequenced material: memory CD8+ T cells sorted from blood. Subset indicated: CD45RO+ cells pooled with CCR7-negative TemRA cells. These receptors were taken from a man aged 30 to 45 in good health.

This clone was recorded a few times. This chain uses TRBV9 with TRBJ2-7, with 12 bases aligning to TRBD2. The CDR3 sequence is 16 residues long. Germline-derived CDR1 and CDR2 are SGDLS and YYNGEE. V lost 4 bases and J lost 2; bases outside the gene matches: 7. The DNA for the CDR3 is TGTGCCAGCAGCACCTCGACTAGCGGGAGTCCCTACGAGCAGTACTTC. Protein product: CASSTSTSGSPYEQYF.

The V gene is TRBV27, the J gene TRBJ1-3; D uncertain. Germline V gene lookup returns CDR1 MNHEY and CDR2 SMNVEV (reference sequence). CDR3 size: 11 residues. Trimming stripped 1 base from V and 8 bases from J, with 3 bases between. CDR3 nucleotide sequence: TGTGCCAGCAGTTTATGGGACACCATATATTTT. This encodes CASSLWDTIYF.

The chain is built from TRBV6-6 and TRBJ2-1; TRBD2 aligns across 9 bases. Trimming at V came to 7 bases and at J to 4 bases, leaving 5 bases not matched to a gene. This CDR3 contains 14 residues. Germline V gives CDR1 MNHNY, CDR2 SVGAGI (reference sequence). As DNA, the CDR3 is TGTGCCAGCACCCTAGCGGGATCATACAATGAGCAGTTCTTC. It yields the protein CASTLAGSYNEQFF.

The V gene is TRBV28, the J gene TRBJ1-5, with TRBD1 as a possible D gene (5 bases). CDR1 MDHEN and CDR2 SYDVKM come from the germline V gene. V dropped 6 bases and J dropped 6 bases, with 15 bases sitting between them. This CDR3 spans 14 amino acids. The CDR3 DNA sequence: TGTGCCAGCAGATTTCTGGGGGGAGCTCAGCCCCAGCATTTT. Amino acids: CASRFLGGAQPQHF.

The V call is TRBV5-1, the J call TRBJ1-2; D possibly corresponds to TRBD1 (6 bases). CDR3 size: 13 residues. The V end was cut by 0 bases, the J end by 6 bases, with 9 bases between. Germline values: CDR1 SGHRS, CDR2 YFSETQ. The CDR3 DNA sequence: TGCGCCAGCAGCTTGGTGGGGGCGGATGGCTACACCTTC. This sequence encodes CASSLVGADGYTF.

V is TRBV19 and J is TRBJ2-1, with TRBD1 identical over 8 bases. Germline V CDR1 and CDR2: LNHDA, SQIVND (reference sequence). The CDR3 runs 15 residues. With 5 bases clipped from V and 7 bases from J, the junction kept 10 bases outside the gene matches. Written as DNA, the CDR3 is TGTGCCAGTAGTCCCCGGCAGGGGGCTAGAAATGAGCAGTTCTTC. Translation gives CASSPRQGARNEQFF.

The chain has TRBV27 and TRBJ2-1; D possibly corresponds to TRBD1 (6 bases). With 4 bases removed from V and 7 bases from J, the gap between germline ends came to 11 bases. Germline V gene sequence: CDR1 MNHEY, CDR2 SMNVEV (reference sequence). There are 13 residues in the CDR3. The chain's CDR3 is CASSSSTGNEQFF. The CDR3 DNA sequence: TGTGCCAGCAGTTCATCTACAGGGAATGAGCAGTTCTTC.

This clone was seen repeatedly, ten times or more. This rearrangement joins TRBV5-1 to TRBJ2-1; 8 bases agree with TRBD1. Trimming at V came to 0 bases and at J to 1 base, leaving 3 bases not matched to a gene. Per the germline V gene, CDR1 is SGHRS and CDR2 is YFSETQ. This CDR3 is built from 16 residues. CDR3 region: CASSLGDRGSYNEQFF. The CDR3 DNA reads TGCGCCAGCAGCTTGGGAGACAGGGGATCCTACAATGAGCAGTTCTTC.

The chain has TRBV6-1 and TRBJ1-5; a possible D gene is TRBD1 (5 bases). V was trimmed by 0 bases and J by 6 bases, leaving 12 bases between them. Germline V gene sequence: CDR1 MNHNS, CDR2 SASEGT. This CDR3 region has 15 residues. The CDR3 spells CASSEASQGGQPQHF. The CDR3 DNA reads as TGTGCCAGCAGTGAAGCGTCCCAGGGTGGTCAGCCCCAGCATTTT.

This clone was seen ten or more times. V is TRBV19 and J is TRBJ2-7; no definite D call. This CDR3 comprises 14 residues. Trimming left V 10 bases short and J 7 bases short, with 23 bases between. The germline gives CDR1 LNHDA, CDR2 SQIVND (reference sequence). CDR3 DNA: TGTGCCACCAGTACCGGCCGAGAAGTAGCAGAGCAGTACTTC. Protein product: CATSTGREVAEQYF.

This clone was detected ten times or more. The gene calls are TRBV7-2 and TRBJ2-1, with 11 bases that match TRBD2. The CDR3 sequence is 15 residues long. The V and J ends lost 2 bases and 8 bases, in that order; junction bases with no gene match: 5. Germline CDR1 and CDR2: SGHTA and FQGNSA. CDR3 sequence: CASSLLLAGGHEQFF. CDR3 bases: TGTGCCAGCAGCTTACTTCTAGCGGGAGGACATGAGCAGTTCTTC. Filled out from reference TRBV7-2 and TRBJ2-1, the complete variable domain reads GAGVSQSPSNKVTEKGKDVELRCDPISGHTALYWYRQSLGQGLEFLIYFQGNSAPDKSGLPSDRFSAERTGGSVSTLTIQRTQQEDSAVYLCASSLLLAGGHEQFFGPGTRLTVL.

V usage is TRBV4-1 and J usage is TRBJ1-2, with a weak D call TRBD1 (6 bases). The CDR3 has 15 amino acids. Germline V gene lookup returns CDR1 MGHRA and CDR2 YSYEKL. V lost 8 bases to trimming and J lost 0 bases, with 16 bases between them. CDR3 loop: CASGTFLTANYGYTF. The CDR3 DNA reads TGCGCCAGCGGGACATTCCTTACAGCTAACTATGGCTACACCTTC.

This rearrangement joins TRBV27 to TRBJ1-1; a possible D gene is TRBD1 (6 bases). CDR3 length: 14 residues. V lost 3 bases to trimming and J lost 4 bases, with 12 bases between them. Germline CDR1 reads MNHEY; CDR2 reads SMNVEV (reference sequence). The CDR3 DNA is TGTGCCAGCAGTTTGGGCAGGGGAGCCACTGAAGCTTTCTTT. As protein: CASSLGRGATEAFF.

The rearrangement uses TRBV7-9 and TRBJ1-5, with D tentatively TRBD1 (5 bases). The CDR3 is made up of 14 amino acids. V was cut by 1 base and J by 7 bases, with 11 bases left in between. CDR1 is SEHNR and CDR2 is FQNEAQ in the germline V gene (reference sequence). The CDR3 DNA follows: TGTGCCAGCAGCTTAGGAGGGGCGCGGCAGCCCCAGCATTTT. Amino acids: CASSLGGARQPQHF.

This clone has just one count. The chain is built from TRBV10-3 and TRBJ1-2; D uncertain. V was pared by 0 bases and J by 2 bases, with 4 bases between. The germline CDR1 and CDR2 sequences are ENHRY and SYGVKD. The CDR3 has 13 amino acids. The CDR3 region is CAISESANYGYTF. The CDR3 DNA is TGTGCCATCAGTGAGTCTGCCAACTATGGCTACACCTTC.

This chain uses TRBV7-2 with TRBJ2-6, with D hard to call. Trimming took off 0 bases at V and 0 bases at J, with 3 bases between the two ends. Germline V gives CDR1 SGHTA, CDR2 FQGNSA. The CDR3 runs 15 residues. CDR3 amino acids: CASSLASSGANVLTF. In DNA, the CDR3 is TGTGCCAGCAGCTTAGCGTCCTCTGGGGCCAACGTCCTGACTTTC.

This clone was observed a handful of times. The chain recombines TRBV6-1 with TRBJ2-3; D gene unclear. The CDR3 contains 15 residues. With 2 bases removed from V and 0 bases from J, the gap between germline ends came to 9 bases. Germline CDR1 and CDR2: MNHNS and SASEGT. Written as DNA, the CDR3 is TGTGCCAGCAGTGAAACGAGGCCCAGCACAGATACGCAGTATTTT. It codes for CASSETRPSTDTQYF.

This clone is a singleton in its sample. CDR3 nucleotides: TGCGCCAGCAGCTTTTCCTTAGCGGAAGAGACCCAGTACTTC. Its protein is CASSFSLAEETQYF. The chain has TRBV5-1 and TRBJ2-5; tentative D call: TRBD2 (6 bases). The germline V and J ends were trimmed by 2 bases and 3 bases, with 11 bases remaining between them. This CDR3 comprises 14 residues. Germline CDR1 is SGHRS and CDR2 is YFSETQ.

This clone was observed a few times. The CDR3 loop is CASSLALEWSMRGINEQFF. In DNA form, the CDR3 reads TGTGCCAGCAGCTTAGCGTTAGAGTGGAGTATGCGGGGGATCAATGAGCAGTTCTTC. The chain is built from TRBV7-9 and TRBJ2-1, with 7 bases fitting TRBD2. The CDR3 is 19 amino acids. CDR1 SEHNR and CDR2 FQNEAQ come from the germline V gene (reference sequence). Unmatched junction bases numbered 17, after V lost 0 bases and J lost 6 bases.

J is TRBJ2-7 and V is TRBV29-1, with 9 bases fitting TRBD2. The CDR3 sequence is 16 residues long. The V gene end was trimmed by 4 bases and the J gene end by 2 bases; junction bases not matched to a gene: 12. Per the germline V gene, CDR1 is SQVTM and CDR2 is ANQGSEA. CDR3 nucleotides: TGCAGCGTTGCCGGACTAGCGCGAAAACTTCCCTACGAGCAGTACTTC. It yields the protein CSVAGLARKLPYEQYF.

This clone appeared a few times. The V and J genes are TRBV28 and TRBJ2-2, with unresolved D. Trimming pared 8 bases from V and 4 bases from J, leaving 14 bases between. Germline V gene data show CDR1 as MDHEN and CDR2 as SYDVKM. CDR3 size: 14 residues. The CDR3 DNA reads as TGTGCCAGCCACAGTCGGCCCCCCACCGGGGAGCTGTTTTTT. Protein: CASHSRPPTGELFF.

CDR3: CASSLRSLIFTGVVDQPQHF. The CDR3, as DNA: TGCGCCAGCAGCTTGAGGAGCCTTATCTTTACAGGGGTCGTGGATCAGCCCCAGCATTTT. The chain links TRBV5-1 to TRBJ1-5; 7 nucleotides align to TRBD1. The V and J ends lost 1 base and 5 bases, in that order; junction bases with no gene match: 21. The CDR3 is made up of 20 amino acids. CDR1 is SGHRS and CDR2 is YFSETQ in the germline V gene.

This clone was counted ten times or more. V is TRBV25-1 and J is TRBJ2-1; 7 bases are shared with TRBD1. V gave up 2 bases and J gave up 7 bases; unmatched junction bases: 14. The length of the CDR3 is 17 residues. Germline CDR1 and CDR2: MGHDK and SYGVNS. The CDR3 here is CASSEPLTGFPLNEQFF. The CDR3 DNA reads TGTGCCAGCAGTGAACCGTTGACAGGGTTCCCCCTAAATGAGCAGTTCTTC.

This sequence joins TRBV28 and TRBJ2-1; 10 nucleotides match TRBD2. CDR1 is MDHEN and CDR2 is SYDVKM in the germline V gene. Losses at the gene ends were 3 bases for V and 8 bases for J; bases not matched to a gene: 7. The CDR3 runs to 15 residues. The CDR3, as DNA: TGTGCCAGCAGTTTGGTGCTAGCGGGAGTCTATGAGCAGTTCTTC. Translating it yields CASSLVLAGVYEQFF.

V usage is TRBV6-6 and J usage is TRBJ1-1; D remains unclear. The CDR3 covers 13 residues. Germline assignment: CDR1 MNHNY and CDR2 SVGAGI (reference sequence). The V end was cut by 8 bases, the J end by 5 bases, with 15 bases between. CDR3 sequence reads: CASYNSRKTEAFF. In DNA form, the CDR3 reads TGTGCCAGCTATAATTCTCGGAAAACTGAAGCTTTCTTT.